This T cell receptor beta chain was sequenced in a study of CD8+CD57+ T cells in acquired aplastic anemia. Study overall: DNA from sorted CD4+ and CD8+ cells averaged roughly 3.2 ug. Study-wide findings and caveats: Patients and controls turned out to have approximately 29 CD8+ CDR3 sequences in common.

This CDR3 has 15 amino acids. CDR1 and CDR2 from the germline V gene are LGHNA and YSLEER. The V gene lost 1 base and the J gene lost 6 bases, with 10 bases spanning the gap. Patients chosen for sequencing had shown CD8+CD57+ cell expansion by flow cytometry. Severe acquired aplastic anemia was diagnosed in all patients. Turning to this clonotype: Antigen specificity is unknown. The CDR3 does not close with the conserved phenylalanine or tryptophan, likely indicating a read error.

Researchers used genomic DNA as the template to profile TCR beta VDJ and CDR3. TCRdb analysed the reads with MiXCR anew, one entry per CDR3 protein. This table holds 90,000 to 150,000 distinct CDR3 sequences, under 60% found once. The J gene is TRBJ1-6, the V gene TRBV4-3, with a tentative D call TRBD1 (5 bases). The material sequenced was sorted CD4+, CD8+, or CD8+CD57+ T cells (not recorded which) from PBMCs. The sequence was obtained from a human donor with aplastic anemia. The CDR3 sequence: CASSQGRGGNSPLHS. CDR3 in DNA: TGCGCCAGCAGCCAAGGTAGGGGCGGTAATTCACCCCTCCACTCT.